This T cell receptor beta chain was sequenced for a study of graft-versus-host responses after intestinal transplantation. About the study: Grafts were multivisceral, liver-intestinal, or isolated intestinal. Among the recipients, all got anti-thymocyte globulin induction and then tacrolimus and steroids for about 3 years. Study results and limitations: Within the allografts of patients who had graft-donor T cell macrochimerism, graft-versus-host to host-versus-graft clonal ratios were high. GvH clones detected in recipient marrow included some appearing first in ileum or blood.

Sequencing was performed with immunoSEQ multiplex PCR; in TCRdb, only in-frame clones are kept and a portion is missing. The sample lists 80,000 to 95,000 clones, 85% to 95% occurring once. CDR1 and CDR2 from the germline V gene are MNHNS and SASEGT. This CDR3 is built from 15 residues. V was pared by 7 bases and J by 0 bases, with 13 bases between. Points on this clone: What it binds is unknown.

Sequenced here: unstimulated CD8+ T cells sorted from spleen or lymph node cells, sampled before intestinal transplant. V and J are TRBV6-1 and TRBJ2-1, with D possibly matching TRBD1 (6 bases). The sequence derives from a human donor who received an intestinal transplant. The CDR3 spells CASNAGADSYNEQFF. In DNA form, the CDR3 reads TGTGCCAGCAATGCAGGGGCAGACTCCTACAATGAGCAGTTCTTC.